The rows below give T cell receptor beta chains drawn from one sample of a study of identical twins. TCRdb passed the 5' RACE reads through MiXCR, listing each CDR3 protein once. The sample carries 420,000 or so distinct CDR3 sequences, around 18% recorded once. Sequencing was carried out using naive T cells sorted from blood. Source of these receptors: a man between 45 and 60 years old in good health. Both conserved end residues are part of each CDR3. The D gene is left open where the match is weak. Only some rows state a clone size, as once, few, many or a class for expanded clones.

j_call: TRBJ2-1
v_call: TRBV12-3/TRBV12-4
d_call: NA
clone_size: few
cdr3_nt: TGTGCCAGCAGTTTAGATTCTTTGGTCAATGAGCAGTTCTTC
cdr3_aa: CASSLDSLVNEQFF

j_call: TRBJ2-2
v_call: TRBV20-1
d_call: NA
clone_size: many
cdr3_nt: TGCAGTGCTAGAGATACTGGGACCGGGGAGCTGTTTTTT
cdr3_aa: CSARDTGTGELFF

j_call: TRBJ2-1
v_call: TRBV20-1
d_call: NA
clone_size: NA
cdr3_nt: TGCAGTGCTAGTCCGGACAGTATGAATGAGCAGTTCTTC
cdr3_aa: CSASPDSMNEQFF

j_call: TRBJ1-2
v_call: TRBV27
d_call: TRBD1
clone_size: few
cdr3_nt: TGTGCCAGCAGCTACCGGACAGGGGCTAACTATGGCTACACCTTC
cdr3_aa: CASSYRTGANYGYTF

j_call: TRBJ2-1
v_call: TRBV7-9
d_call: NA
clone_size: few
cdr3_nt: TGTGCCAGCAGCCGAGAAAATGTACGGGAGCAGTTCTTC
cdr3_aa: CASSRENVREQFF

j_call: TRBJ2-1
v_call: TRBV20-1
d_call: NA
clone_size: NA
cdr3_nt: TGCAGTGCTAGTTCCTCCAACAATGAGCAGTTCTTC
cdr3_aa: CSASSSNNEQFF

j_call: TRBJ2-3
v_call: TRBV6-5
d_call: TRBD1
clone_size: many
cdr3_nt: TGTGCCAGCAGTTACTCGACAGGGGGAGCAGATACGCAGTATTTT
cdr3_aa: CASSYSTGGADTQYF

j_call: TRBJ1-2
v_call: TRBV5-1
d_call: NA
clone_size: NA
cdr3_nt: TGCGCCAGCAGCTTGGCCTGGACCTCATATGGCTACACCTTC
cdr3_aa: CASSLAWTSYGYTF

j_call: TRBJ2-7
v_call: TRBV14
d_call: TRBD2
clone_size: few
cdr3_nt: TGTGCCAGCAGCCGAGGACTAGCGGGAATGCACGAGCAGTACTTC
cdr3_aa: CASSRGLAGMHEQYF

j_call: TRBJ2-4
v_call: TRBV10-3
d_call: TRBD1
clone_size: NA
cdr3_nt: TGTGCCACCTCTGACGGTGGGTCAGGGGGAGACAAAAACATTCAGTACTTC
cdr3_aa: CATSDGGSGGDKNIQYF

j_call: TRBJ1-1
v_call: TRBV3-1
d_call: TRBD1
clone_size: NA
cdr3_nt: TGTGCCAGCAGCCAGGAATCGACAGGGTCCACTGAAGCTTTCTTT
cdr3_aa: CASSQESTGSTEAFF

j_call: TRBJ2-5
v_call: TRBV5-1
d_call: NA
clone_size: few
cdr3_nt: TGCGCCAGCAGCTTGTTTGGGGAGACCCAGTACTTC
cdr3_aa: CASSLFGETQYF

j_call: TRBJ1-1
v_call: TRBV6-5
d_call: TRBD1
clone_size: many
cdr3_nt: TGTGCCAGCAGTTACACTGGGACAGGGGCCACTGAAGCTTTCTTT
cdr3_aa: CASSYTGTGATEAFF

j_call: TRBJ1-1
v_call: TRBV12-3/TRBV12-4
d_call: NA
clone_size: few
cdr3_nt: TGTGCCAGCAGTCAACAGACAGCGAAAGCTTTCTTT
cdr3_aa: CASSQQTAKAFF

j_call: TRBJ2-7
v_call: TRBV4-2
d_call: NA
clone_size: many
cdr3_nt: TGTGCCAGCAGCCAAGTTCCAGGGCCCTACGAGCAGTACTTC
cdr3_aa: CASSQVPGPYEQYF

j_call: TRBJ2-3
v_call: TRBV10-3
d_call: TRBD2
clone_size: many
cdr3_nt: TGTGCCATCAGCACCGGACTAGCGGGAACGACAGATACGCAGTATTTT
cdr3_aa: CAISTGLAGTTDTQYF

j_call: TRBJ1-5
v_call: TRBV10-3
d_call: TRBD1
clone_size: many
cdr3_nt: TGTGCCATCAGACCGGGACAGGGCAATCAGCCCCAGCATTTT
cdr3_aa: CAIRPGQGNQPQHF

j_call: TRBJ2-1
v_call: TRBV5-1
d_call: NA
clone_size: NA
cdr3_nt: TGCGCCAGCAGCTTGGGCGACAGTGCCCAGCAGTTCTTC
cdr3_aa: CASSLGDSAQQFF

j_call: TRBJ2-7
v_call: TRBV28
d_call: TRBD2
clone_size: NA
cdr3_nt: TGTGCCAGCAGGCGAGGACTAGCGATCGGGTACGAGCAGTACTTC
cdr3_aa: CASRRGLAIGYEQYF

j_call: TRBJ1-5
v_call: TRBV27
d_call: NA
clone_size: many
cdr3_nt: TGTGCCAGCAGTTTCCGGGGGTTTGAGCCCCAGCATTTT
cdr3_aa: CASSFRGFEPQHF

j_call: TRBJ1-2
v_call: TRBV5-1
d_call: NA
clone_size: many
cdr3_nt: TGCGCCAGCAGCGCGGACGGGACGGTGAACTATGGCTACACCTTC
cdr3_aa: CASSADGTVNYGYTF

j_call: TRBJ2-4
v_call: TRBV29-1
d_call: NA
clone_size: few
cdr3_nt: TGCAGCATCGTTATAGTCGACATTCAGTACTTC
cdr3_aa: CSIVIVDIQYF

j_call: TRBJ2-6
v_call: TRBV18
d_call: TRBD1
clone_size: NA
cdr3_nt: TGTGCCAGCTCACGATCAGGGGGCCGCTCTGGGGCCAACGTCCTGACTTTC
cdr3_aa: CASSRSGGRSGANVLTF

j_call: TRBJ2-7
v_call: TRBV24-1
d_call: NA
clone_size: NA
cdr3_nt: TGTGCCACCAGTGACGGACAGCACTACGAGCAGTACTTC
cdr3_aa: CATSDGQHYEQYF

j_call: TRBJ2-3
v_call: TRBV14
d_call: TRBD2
clone_size: few
cdr3_nt: TGTGCCAGCAGCGTGGGACGGACTAGTGGCACAGATACGCAGTATTTT
cdr3_aa: CASSVGRTSGTDTQYF

j_call: TRBJ2-3
v_call: TRBV7-9
d_call: NA
clone_size: many
cdr3_nt: TGTGCCAGCAGCCGAGCCATGGCGGGCACAGATACGCAGTATTTT
cdr3_aa: CASSRAMAGTDTQYF

j_call: TRBJ2-3
v_call: TRBV20-1
d_call: TRBD2
clone_size: many
cdr3_nt: TGCAGTGCCCCCCTGACTAGCGGGAGGACAGATACGCAGTATTTT
cdr3_aa: CSAPLTSGRTDTQYF

j_call: TRBJ2-5
v_call: TRBV12-5
d_call: TRBD1
clone_size: NA
cdr3_nt: TGTGCTAGTGGGACAGGGGAGACCCAGTACTTC
cdr3_aa: CASGTGETQYF

j_call: TRBJ2-1
v_call: TRBV6-2/TRBV6-3
d_call: TRBD2
clone_size: NA
cdr3_nt: TGTGCCAGCAGTCGCTACAGCGGGAGGGATTACAATGAGCAGTTCTTC
cdr3_aa: CASSRYSGRDYNEQFF

j_call: TRBJ2-2
v_call: TRBV6-1
d_call: NA
clone_size: NA
cdr3_nt: TGTGCCAGCACCCTTGAAATGAACACCGGGGAGCTGTTTTTT
cdr3_aa: CASTLEMNTGELFF

j_call: TRBJ2-5
v_call: TRBV7-2
d_call: NA
clone_size: NA
cdr3_nt: TGTGCCAGCAGCTTAATGTGGGAGACCCAGTACTTC
cdr3_aa: CASSLMWETQYF

j_call: TRBJ2-3
v_call: TRBV6-1
d_call: NA
clone_size: NA
cdr3_nt: TGTGCCAGCAACCAATTAAGCGGCGGGTCTAGCACAGATACGCAGTATTTT
cdr3_aa: CASNQLSGGSSTDTQYF

j_call: TRBJ2-5
v_call: TRBV12-3/TRBV12-4
d_call: NA
clone_size: few
cdr3_nt: TGTGCCAGCAGTTGGCGGGACTCACAAGAGACCCAGTACTTC
cdr3_aa: CASSWRDSQETQYF

j_call: TRBJ2-1
v_call: TRBV9
d_call: TRBD2
clone_size: many
cdr3_nt: TGTGCCAGCAGCGTAGAAAGCGGGGGGTACAATGAGCAGTTCTTC
cdr3_aa: CASSVESGGYNEQFF